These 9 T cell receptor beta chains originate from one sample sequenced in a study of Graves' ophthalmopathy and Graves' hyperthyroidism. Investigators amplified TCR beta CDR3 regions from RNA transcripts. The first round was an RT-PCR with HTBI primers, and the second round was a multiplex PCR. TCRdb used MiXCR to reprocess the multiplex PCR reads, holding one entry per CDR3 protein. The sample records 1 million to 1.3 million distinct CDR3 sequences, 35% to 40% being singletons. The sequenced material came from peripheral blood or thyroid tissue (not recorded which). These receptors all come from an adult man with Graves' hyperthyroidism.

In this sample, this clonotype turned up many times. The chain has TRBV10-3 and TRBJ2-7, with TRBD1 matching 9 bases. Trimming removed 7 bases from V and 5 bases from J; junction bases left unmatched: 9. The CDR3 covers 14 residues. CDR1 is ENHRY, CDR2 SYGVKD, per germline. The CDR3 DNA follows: TGTGCCATCACTCAATCAGGGACAGGGAACGAGCAGTACTTC. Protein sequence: CAITQSGTGNEQYF.

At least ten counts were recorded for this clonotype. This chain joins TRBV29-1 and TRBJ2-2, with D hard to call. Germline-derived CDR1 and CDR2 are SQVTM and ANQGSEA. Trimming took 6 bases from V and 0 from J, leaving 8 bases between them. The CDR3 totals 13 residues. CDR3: CSVSTANTGELFF. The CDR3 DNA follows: TGCAGCGTCAGTACTGCGAACACCGGGGAGCTGTTTTTT.

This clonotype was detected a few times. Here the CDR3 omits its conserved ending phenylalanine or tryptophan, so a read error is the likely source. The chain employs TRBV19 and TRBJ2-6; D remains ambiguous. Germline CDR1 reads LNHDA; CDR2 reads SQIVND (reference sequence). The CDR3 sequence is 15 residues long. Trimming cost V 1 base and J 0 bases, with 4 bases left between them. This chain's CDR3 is CASSIVHSGANVLTS. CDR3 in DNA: TGTGCCAGTAGTATAGTACACTCTGGGGCCAACGTCCTGACTTCC.

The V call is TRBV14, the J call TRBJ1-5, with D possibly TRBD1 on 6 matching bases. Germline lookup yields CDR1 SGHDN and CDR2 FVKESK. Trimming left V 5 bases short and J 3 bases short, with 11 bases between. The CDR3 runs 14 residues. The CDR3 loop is CASSDTGYNQPQHF. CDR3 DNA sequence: TGTGCCAGCAGCGATACAGGGTACAATCAGCCCCAGCATTTT.

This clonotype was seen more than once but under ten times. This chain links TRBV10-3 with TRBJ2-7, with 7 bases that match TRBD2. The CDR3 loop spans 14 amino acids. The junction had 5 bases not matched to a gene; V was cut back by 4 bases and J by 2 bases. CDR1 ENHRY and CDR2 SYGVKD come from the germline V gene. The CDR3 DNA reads TGTGCCATCAGTGGGGGGGGAGCAGCCTACGAGCAGTACTTC. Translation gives CAISGGGAAYEQYF.

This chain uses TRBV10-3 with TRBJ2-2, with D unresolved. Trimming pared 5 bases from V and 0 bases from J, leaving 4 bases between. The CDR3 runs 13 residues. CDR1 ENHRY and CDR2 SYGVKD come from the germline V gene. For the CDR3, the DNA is TGTGCCATCAGTCTAGCGAACACCGGGGAGCTGTTTTTT. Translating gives CAISLANTGELFF.

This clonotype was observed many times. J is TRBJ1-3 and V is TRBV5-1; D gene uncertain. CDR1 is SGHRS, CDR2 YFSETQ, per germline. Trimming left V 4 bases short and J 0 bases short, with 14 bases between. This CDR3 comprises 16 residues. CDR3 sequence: CASSPTVGISGNTIYF. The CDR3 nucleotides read TGCGCCAGCAGCCCGACCGTTGGAATCTCTGGAAACACCATATATTTT.

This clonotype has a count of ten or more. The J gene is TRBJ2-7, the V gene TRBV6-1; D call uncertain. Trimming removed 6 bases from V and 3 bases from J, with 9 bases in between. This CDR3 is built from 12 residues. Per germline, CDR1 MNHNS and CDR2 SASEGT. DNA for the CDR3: TGTGCCAGCAGCCGCGGCAGCTACGAGCAGTACTTC. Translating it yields CASSRGSYEQYF.

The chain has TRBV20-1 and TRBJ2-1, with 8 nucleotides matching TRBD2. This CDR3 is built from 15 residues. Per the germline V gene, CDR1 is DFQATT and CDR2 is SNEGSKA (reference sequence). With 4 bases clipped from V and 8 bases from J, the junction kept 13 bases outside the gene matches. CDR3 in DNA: TGCAGTGCTACTAGCCCTCGGCGGGGGGCCGATGAGCAGTTCTTC. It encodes CSATSPRRGADEQFF.